The subject of this entry is one TCR beta chain. Per the authors' pipeline: Scientists estimated how many nucleated cells there were by amplifying reference gene primers. The data were produced by immunoSEQ multiplex PCR, yet TCRdb's version contains in-frame clones alone and is incomplete. V and J calls and clone size are copied from that table; D and trimming were computed from the DNA. Of approximately 140,000 clones detected, about 88% appear once; the ten largest clones hold 2.3%. This specimen comes from a study of blood T cell repertoires in COVID-19. Background on the study: Acute and convalescent COVID-19 specimens originated in the United States, Italy and Spain.

V lost 1 base and J 6 bases, leaving 18 bases between the germline ends. CDR3 length: 17 amino acids. CDR1 is LGHNA, CDR2 YSLEER, per germline. This chain uses TRBV4-3 with TRBJ2-2, with D maybe TRBD2 (7 bases). Sequenced: PBMCs or T cells enriched from blood (not recorded which). The TCR comes from a woman in her forties or fifties who had recovered from COVID-19. CDR3 sequence reads: CASSQAVSGGVAGELFF. DNA of the CDR3: TGCGCCAGCAGCCAAGCGGTTTCGGGGGGCGTGGCCGGGGAGCTGTTTTTT.